This TCR beta chain was recovered during a study of blood T cell repertoires in COVID-19. On the study more broadly: The United States, Italy and Spain were the sources of the acute and convalescent COVID-19 samples. T cells, B-cell-depleted T cells, or PBMCs supplied cDNA or gDNA.

The protocol was immunoSEQ multiplex PCR, while the TCRdb copy is restricted to in-frame clones and leaves out a portion. The repertoire holds 200,000 to 300,000 clones, more than 85% seen once, with approximately 2.6% in the top ten. Seattle's enrolled individuals joined amid active infection and were then monitored longitudinally. This TCR derives from a person aged 18-35 years with COVID-19, enrolled during active disease. The sample was peripheral blood.

CDR3 loop: CASSRGITDTQYF. CDR3 bases: TGTGCCAGCTCGCGGGGAATCACAGATACGCAGTATTTT. The J gene is TRBJ2-3, the V gene TRBV7-6, with D maybe TRBD2 (6 bases). The CDR3 spans 13 residues. Trimming removed 8 bases at V and 2 bases at J, with 11 bases between. The germline CDR1 and CDR2 sequences are SGHVS and FNYEAQ.